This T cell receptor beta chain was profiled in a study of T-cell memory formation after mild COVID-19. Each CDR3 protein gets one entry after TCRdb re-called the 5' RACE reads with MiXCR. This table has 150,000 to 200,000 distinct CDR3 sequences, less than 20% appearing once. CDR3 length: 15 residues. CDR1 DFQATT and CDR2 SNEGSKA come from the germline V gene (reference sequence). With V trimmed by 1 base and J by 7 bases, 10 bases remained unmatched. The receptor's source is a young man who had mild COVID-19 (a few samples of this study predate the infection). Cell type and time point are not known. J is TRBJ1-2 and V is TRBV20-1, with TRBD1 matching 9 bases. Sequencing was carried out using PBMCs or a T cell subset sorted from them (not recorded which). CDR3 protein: CSARATPGQGGGYTF. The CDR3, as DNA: TGCAGTGCTAGAGCCACCCCGGGACAGGGAGGTGGCTACACCTTC.